This T cell receptor (beta chain) was sequenced in a study of T cell responses to AZD1222 COVID-19 vaccine. The study, taken as a whole, reports: Just a handful of people given AZD1222 tested seropositive at baseline. Females outnumbered males among donors, who were mostly white British; clonal diversity was possibly underestimated. The breadth and depth of Spike-specific TCRs increased once two AZD1222 doses had been given.

Method: immunoSEQ multiplex PCR; TCRdb's copy keeps in-frame clones and lacks some. Seen here are tens of thousands of clones, roughly 90% observed once, and the top ten hold roughly an eighth. Worth noting for this clone: What it binds is not known.

This CDR3 has 18 amino acids. Trimming pared 1 base from V and 2 bases from J, leaving 21 bases between. Germline values: CDR1 MGHRA, CDR2 YSYEKL. This chain joins TRBV4-1 and TRBJ2-7, with TRBD2 as a possible D gene (7 bases). Specimen: peripheral blood, collected 28 days after the second AZD1222 dose. This clonotype was sampled from an adult who received the AZD1222 COVID-19 vaccine. CDR3 amino acids: CASSQGDFRAGATYEQYF. The CDR3, as DNA: TGCGCCAGCAGCCAAGGTGATTTCAGGGCGGGGGCCACCTACGAGCAGTACTTC.